Given below is one TCR beta chain in context. Random hexamers were used to reverse transcribe an amount of about 0.45 to 1 ug RNA. TCRdb redid the calling of the immunoSEQ multiplex PCR reads with MiXCR, one entry per CDR3 protein. The sample records tens of thousands of distinct CDR3 sequences, approximately 96% being singletons. The data were obtained in a study of CD8 T cells in Susac syndrome. Germline lookup yields CDR1 LNHDA and CDR2 SQIVND (reference sequence). J was trimmed by 1 base and V by 6 bases; bases with no gene match: 3. The CDR3 has 15 residues. The rearrangement joins TRBV19 to TRBJ2-3, with 11 bases lining up with TRBD2. Sequenced sample: CD4+ T cells from PBMCs. This TCR was recovered from a human donor with multiple sclerosis. The CDR3 spells CASSTGLAGTDTQYF. In DNA, the CDR3 is TGTGCCAGTAGCACGGGACTAGCGGGCACAGATACGCAGTATTTT.